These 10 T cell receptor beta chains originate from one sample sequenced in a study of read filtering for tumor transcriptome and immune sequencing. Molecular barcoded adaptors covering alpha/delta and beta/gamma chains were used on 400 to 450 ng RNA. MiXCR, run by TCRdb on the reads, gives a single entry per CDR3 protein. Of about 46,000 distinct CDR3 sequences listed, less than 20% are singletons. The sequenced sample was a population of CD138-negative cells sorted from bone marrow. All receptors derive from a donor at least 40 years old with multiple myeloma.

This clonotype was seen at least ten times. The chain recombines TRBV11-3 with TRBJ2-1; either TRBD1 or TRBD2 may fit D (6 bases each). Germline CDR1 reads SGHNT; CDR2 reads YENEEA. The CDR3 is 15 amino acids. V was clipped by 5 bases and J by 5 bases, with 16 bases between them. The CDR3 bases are TGTGCCAGCAGCCGGGGGCGGGAATTCGACAATGAGCAGTTCTTC. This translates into CASSRGREFDNEQFF. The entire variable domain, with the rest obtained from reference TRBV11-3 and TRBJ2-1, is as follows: EAGVVQSPRYKIIEKKQPVAFWCNPISGHNTLYWYLQNLGQGPELLIRYENEEAVDDSQLPKDRFSAERLKGVDSTLKIQPAELGDSAVYLCASSRGREFDNEQFFGPGTRLTVL.

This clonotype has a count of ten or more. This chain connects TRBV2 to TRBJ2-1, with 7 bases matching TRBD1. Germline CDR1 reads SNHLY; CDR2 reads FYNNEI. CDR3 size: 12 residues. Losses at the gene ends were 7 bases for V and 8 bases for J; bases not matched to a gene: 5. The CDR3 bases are TGTGCCAGCAAGACAGGGTTCGATGAGCAGTTCTTC. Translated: CASKTGFDEQFF. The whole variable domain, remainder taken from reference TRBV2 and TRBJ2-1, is EPEVTQTPSHQVTQMGQEVILRCVPISNHLYFYWYRQILGQKVEFLVSFYNNEISEKSEIFDDQFSVERPDGSNFTLKIRSTKLEDSAMYFCASKTGFDEQFFGPGTRLTVL.

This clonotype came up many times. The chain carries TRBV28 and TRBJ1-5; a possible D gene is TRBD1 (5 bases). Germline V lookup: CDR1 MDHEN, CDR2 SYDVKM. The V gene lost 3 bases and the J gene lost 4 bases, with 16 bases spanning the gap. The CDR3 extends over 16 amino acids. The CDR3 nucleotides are TGTGCCAGCAGTTTCGGAGGGCCATCAGGGAATCAGCCCCAGCATTTT. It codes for CASSFGGPSGNQPQHF.

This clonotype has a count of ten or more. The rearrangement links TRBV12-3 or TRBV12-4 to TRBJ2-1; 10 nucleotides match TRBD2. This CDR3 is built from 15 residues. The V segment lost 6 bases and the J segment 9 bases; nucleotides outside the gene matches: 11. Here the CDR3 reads CASSPGTSGIFEQFF. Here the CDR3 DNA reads TGTGCCAGCAGCCCAGGTACTAGCGGGATCTTTGAGCAGTTCTTC.

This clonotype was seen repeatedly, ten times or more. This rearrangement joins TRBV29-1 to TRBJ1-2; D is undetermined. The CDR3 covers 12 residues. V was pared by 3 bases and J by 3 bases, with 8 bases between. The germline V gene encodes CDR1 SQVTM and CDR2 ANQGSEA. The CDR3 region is CSVEGSYYGYTF. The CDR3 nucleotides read TGCAGCGTTGAGGGCAGTTACTATGGCTACACCTTC. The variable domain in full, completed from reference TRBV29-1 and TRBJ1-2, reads SAVISQKPSRDICQRGTSLTIQCQVDSQVTMMFWYRQQPGQSLTLIATANQGSEATYESGFVIDKFPISRPNLTFSTLTVSNMSPEDSSIYLCSVEGSYYGYTFGSGTRLTVV.

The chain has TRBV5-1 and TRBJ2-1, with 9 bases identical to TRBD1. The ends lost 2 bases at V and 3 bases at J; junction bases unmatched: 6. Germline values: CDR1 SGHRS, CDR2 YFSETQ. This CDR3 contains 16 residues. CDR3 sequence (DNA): TGCGCCAGCAGCTTCCATGGGACAGGGAGCTACAATGAGCAGTTCTTC. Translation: CASSFHGTGSYNEQFF.

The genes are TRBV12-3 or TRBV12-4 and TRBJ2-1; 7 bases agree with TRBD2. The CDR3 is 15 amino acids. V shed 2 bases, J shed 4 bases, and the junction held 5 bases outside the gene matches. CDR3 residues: CASSLRREPYNEQFF. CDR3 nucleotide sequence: TGTGCCAGCAGTTTAAGGCGGGAGCCTTACAATGAGCAGTTCTTC.

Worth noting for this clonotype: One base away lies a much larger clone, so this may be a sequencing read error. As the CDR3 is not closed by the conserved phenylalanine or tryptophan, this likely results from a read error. CDR3 nucleotide sequence: TGTGCCAGCAGCTTAGAACCGGGAGATACGCAGTATTTG. It is translated as CASSLEPGDTQYL. The genes are TRBV7-2 and TRBJ2-3; D gene unclear. Germline CDR1 is SGHTA and CDR2 is FQGNSA. The CDR3 is made up of 13 amino acids. Deletions cut 1 base from V and 5 bases from J, with 7 bases between.

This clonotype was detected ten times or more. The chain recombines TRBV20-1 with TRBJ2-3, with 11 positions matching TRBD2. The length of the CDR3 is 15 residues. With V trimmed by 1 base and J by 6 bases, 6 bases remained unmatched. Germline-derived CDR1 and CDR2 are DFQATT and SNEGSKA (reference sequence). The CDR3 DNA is TGCAGTGCTAGAGTTTCTAGCGGGAGGACGGATACGCAGTATTTT. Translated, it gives CSARVSSGRTDTQYF.

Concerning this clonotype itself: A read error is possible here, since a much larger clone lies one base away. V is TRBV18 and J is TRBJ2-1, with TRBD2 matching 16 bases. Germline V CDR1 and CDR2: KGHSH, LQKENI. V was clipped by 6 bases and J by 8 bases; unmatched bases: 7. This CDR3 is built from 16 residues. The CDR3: CASSGGTSGRAYEQFF. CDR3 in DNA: TGTGCCAGCTCGGGCGGGACTAGCGGGAGGGCCTATGAGCAGTTCTTC.